This T cell receptor (beta chain) was sequenced in a study of metastatic and nonmetastatic thyroid tumors. The overall study: Where malignant and benign thyroid patients were concerned, repertoires were compared across blood and tumor or nodule tissue.

Germline V CDR1 and CDR2: DFQATT, SNEGSKA (reference sequence). This CDR3 is 13 amino acids long. Trimming shortened V by 4 bases and J by 6 bases, and 14 bases separated the two germline ends. How the authors handled the data: Clinicopathological groups supplied CDR3 differences that were used to build a distant-metastasis classifier for papillary thyroid cancer. TCRdb re-clonotyped the PCR reads through MiXCR. The V and J calls shown here were made by TCRdb, not taken from the authors' results. This table holds 20,000 to 25,000 clones, around a third found once. General study results and limits: In blood and tumor, TCR beta diversity was reportedly significantly higher in malignant thyroid tumors than in benign nodules.

On this clone: Its antigen is undetermined.

Every patient underwent thyroid surgery untreated. The specimen was blood. This TCR derives from a female donor with papillary thyroid cancer or a benign thyroid nodule (not recorded which). Some clones in this sample may be carry-over from other donors' samples. The chain employs TRBV20-1 and TRBJ2-3, with D maybe TRBD1 (6 bases). CDR3 DNA: TGCAGTGCTAAGACCGGACAGTCGGATACGCAGTATTTT. Protein: CSAKTGQSDTQYF.